Following are 24 T cell receptor beta chains from one sample sequenced in a study of T cell changes during pregnancy in multiple sclerosis. The protocol was immunoSEQ multiplex PCR, while the TCRdb copy is restricted to in-frame clones and leaves out a portion. This sample has some 21,000 clones, with about 91% found just once. The specimen comprised CD4+ T cells from peripheral blood mononuclear cells, sampled in the third trimester of pregnancy. Receptors originate from a female donor with multiple sclerosis, enrolled in a pregnancy study.

The J gene is TRBJ2-3, the V gene TRBV5-1; 8 nucleotides align to TRBD2. The V segment lost 6 bases and the J segment 0 bases; nucleotides outside the gene matches: 3. CDR3 size: 14 residues. Germline assignment: CDR1 SGHRS and CDR2 YFSETQ. DNA of the CDR3: TGCGCCAGCATCCGGGGGGGAAGCACAGATACGCAGTATTTT. This sequence encodes CASIRGGSTDTQYF.

This chain uses TRBV18 with TRBJ2-7; 10 bases map to TRBD1. Germline V gene sequence: CDR1 KGHSH, CDR2 LQKENI. The V segment lost 5 bases and the J segment 0 bases; nucleotides outside the gene matches: 4. The CDR3 has 15 amino acids. CDR3 DNA: TGTGCCAGCTCATCGGGGACAGGGGTCTCCTACGAGCAGTACTTC. Amino acid sequence: CASSSGTGVSYEQYF.

This clone was observed once. The chain carries TRBV12-5 and TRBJ2-3; 11 bases line up with TRBD2. The CDR3 loop spans 19 amino acids. CDR1 and CDR2 (germline): LGHNT, FRNRAP. V gave up 0 bases and J gave up 6 bases; unmatched junction bases: 14. CDR3 coding DNA: TGTGCTAGTGGTTTGGTACGGGATGGGACTAGCGGCATAAGGGATACGCAGTATTTT. Its protein is CASGLVRDGTSGIRDTQYF. The full variable domain, rest sourced from reference TRBV12-5 and TRBJ2-3, is DARVTQTPRHKVTEMGQEVTMRCQPILGHNTVFWYRQTMMQGLELLAYFRNRAPLDDSGMPKDRFSAEMPDATLATLKIQPSEPRDSAVYFCASGLVRDGTSGIRDTQYFGPGTRLTVL.

CDR3 DNA sequence: TGCGCCAGCAGCCAAGTCCCCCCCTACGCGGGGGCTATCCTAGCCAATGAGCAGTTCTTC. Translating gives CASSQVPPYAGAILANEQFF. The chain uses TRBV4-3 and TRBJ2-1, with D possibly TRBD2 on 7 matching bases. From germline, CDR1 is LGHNA and CDR2 YSLEER. The V and J ends lost 1 base and 6 bases respectively, with 28 bases between them. This CDR3 region has 20 residues.

The gene calls are TRBV2 and TRBJ1-2, with 8 bases fitting TRBD1. V lost 8 bases to trimming and J lost 2 bases; unmatched junction nucleotides: 1. CDR1 is SNHLY, CDR2 FYNNEI, per germline. The CDR3 has 12 residues. The CDR3, as DNA: TGTGCCAGCCGACAGGGGAACTATGGCTACACCTTC. It encodes CASRQGNYGYTF.

The chain's CDR3 is CASSGQGSSYNEQFF. The CDR3 nucleotides are TGTGCCAGCAGCGGACAGGGGAGCTCCTACAATGAGCAGTTCTTC. The rearrangement joins TRBV9 to TRBJ2-1; 8 bases line up with TRBD1. Trimming at V came to 3 bases and at J to 0 bases, leaving 2 bases not matched to a gene. Germline lookup yields CDR1 SGDLS and CDR2 YYNGEE. This CDR3 spans 15 amino acids.

This clone was seen a single time. The genes are TRBV27 and TRBJ2-5; 8 positions agree with TRBD1. CDR1 MNHEY and CDR2 SMNVEV come from the germline V gene (reference sequence). V was pared by 6 bases and J by 7 bases, with 10 bases of the junction left unmatched. The CDR3 is 14 amino acids. The CDR3: CASRRQGAIGTQYF. The CDR3 bases are TGTGCCAGCAGGCGTCAGGGGGCGATTGGGACCCAGTACTTC.

The table lists this clone with a count of one. This sequence joins TRBV19 and TRBJ1-6; 9 bases are shared with TRBD1. The CDR3 is 15 residues long. V lost 8 bases to trimming and J lost 7 bases; unmatched junction nucleotides: 9. Per germline, CDR1 LNHDA and CDR2 SQIVND (reference sequence). The CDR3 DNA follows: TGTGCCAGTGAGGACAGGGGCCTTTCAAATTCACCCCTCCACTTT. This gives the protein CASEDRGLSNSPLHF.

The J gene is TRBJ1-4, the V gene TRBV5-4; 7 positions agree with TRBD1. After removal of 4 bases from V and 7 bases from J, the junction contained 10 bases not matched to a gene. CDR3 length: 15 amino acids. Germline V lookup: CDR1 SGHNT, CDR2 YYREEE (reference sequence). The CDR3 here is CASSLGGVLSEKLFF. The CDR3 bases are TGTGCCAGCAGCCTAGGGGGCGTCCTGTCTGAAAAACTGTTTTTT.

This clone occurred once. J is TRBJ2-3 and V is TRBV30; possibly TRBD2 for D (6 bases). The CDR3 covers 13 residues. The germline gives CDR1 GTSNPN, CDR2 SVGIG (reference sequence). The V and J ends lost 0 bases and 4 bases respectively, with 8 bases between them. CDR3 in amino acids: CAWSVRRADTQYF. The CDR3 DNA reads as TGTGCCTGGAGTGTACGGAGGGCAGATACGCAGTATTTT.

This chain connects TRBV7-9 to TRBJ2-3; 13 bases line up with TRBD2. The germline CDR1 and CDR2 sequences are SEHNR and FQNEAQ (reference sequence). This CDR3 region has 18 residues. With V trimmed by 4 bases and J by 0 bases, 7 bases remained unmatched. The chain's CDR3 is CASSSGTSGVSSTDTQYF. The CDR3 nucleotides are TGTGCCAGCAGCTCAGGGACTAGCGGGGTGTCTAGCACAGATACGCAGTATTTT.

This sequence joins TRBV19 and TRBJ1-5, with 7 bases lining up with TRBD1. The CDR3 loop spans 13 amino acids. Germline CDR1 and CDR2: LNHDA and SQIVND (reference sequence). Trimming took 7 bases from V and 5 from J; bases not matched to a gene: 5. The CDR3 is CASTDRWHQPQHF. The CDR3 coding sequence is TGTGCCAGTACGGACAGGTGGCATCAGCCCCAGCATTTT.

The J gene is TRBJ2-3, the V gene TRBV19, with D perhaps TRBD2 (6 bases). This CDR3 has 17 residues. V was pared by 5 bases and J by 2 bases, with 20 bases between. In germline, CDR1 is LNHDA, CDR2 SQIVND (reference sequence). CDR3 sequence reads: CASSRGSGAINTDTQYF. The CDR3, as DNA: TGTGCCAGTAGTCGCGGCTCGGGAGCCATAAACACAGATACGCAGTATTTT.

The J gene is TRBJ2-5, the V gene TRBV2; TRBD1 agrees at 10 bases. J lost 4 bases, V lost 6 bases, and 5 bases had no gene match. CDR1 is SNHLY and CDR2 is FYNNEI in the germline V gene. The CDR3 covers 14 residues. The CDR3 nucleotides read TGTGCCAGCAGACCAGACAGGGGGCGAGAGACCCAGTACTTC. It codes for CASRPDRGRETQYF.

V is TRBV6-1 and J is TRBJ2-1; D is uncertain. Germline V gene data show CDR1 as MNHNS and CDR2 as SASEGT. V lost 5 bases and J 3 bases, leaving 5 bases between the germline ends. This CDR3 has 12 residues. CDR3 region: CASSPSYNEQFF. In nucleotides, the CDR3 is TGTGCCAGCAGTCCTAGCTACAATGAGCAGTTCTTC.

V gene TRBV7-2 combines with J gene TRBJ2-1; 9 bases agree with TRBD1. Germline assignment: CDR1 SGHTA and CDR2 FQGNSA. Germline trimming cut 1 base from V and 3 bases from J; bases unmatched to any gene: 1. This CDR3 region has 15 residues. CDR3 coding DNA: TGTGCCAGCAGCTTAGACAGGGGGCTCTACAATGAGCAGTTCTTC. Amino acids: CASSLDRGLYNEQFF.

The chain is built from TRBV2 and TRBJ1-2, with TRBD1 matching 10 bases. In germline, CDR1 is SNHLY, CDR2 FYNNEI. V trimming: 4 bases; J trimming: 8 bases; junction bases outside the gene matches: 13. The CDR3 covers 16 residues. In DNA, the CDR3 is TGTGCCAGCAGTGCCCGACGACAGGGGGCGCCGAGGGGCTACACCTTC. Protein: CASSARRQGAPRGYTF.

The chain links TRBV5-1 to TRBJ2-1; 13 bases fit TRBD2. V shed 3 bases, J shed 11 bases, and the junction held 11 bases outside the gene matches. CDR1 is SGHRS and CDR2 is YFSETQ in the germline V gene. The CDR3 is made up of 16 amino acids. The CDR3 region is CASSSRTGLAGPKQFF. DNA of the CDR3: TGCGCCAGCAGCTCACGAACGGGACTAGCGGGGCCAAAGCAGTTCTTC.

The chain has TRBV6-6 and TRBJ1-1, with D perhaps TRBD1 (6 bases). V was clipped by 5 bases and J by 9 bases, with 10 bases between them. Germline values: CDR1 MNHNY, CDR2 SVGAGI (reference sequence). The CDR3 totals 11 residues. The CDR3 sequence is CASSIQGQAFF. The CDR3, as DNA: TGTGCCAGCAGTATACAGGGCCAAGCTTTCTTT.

The chain recombines TRBV2 with TRBJ2-3; D is ambiguous. Germline loops: CDR1 SNHLY, CDR2 FYNNEI. Deletions cut 10 bases from V and 4 bases from J, with 12 bases between. This CDR3 contains 12 residues. The CDR3 spells CATAYEADTQYF. In DNA form, the CDR3 reads TGTGCCACAGCTTACGAGGCAGATACGCAGTATTTT.

CDR3 bases: TGTGCCAGTAGTATAAAGGACAGAAACACTGAAGCTTTCTTT. Translated: CASSIKDRNTEAFF. The chain uses TRBV19 and TRBJ1-1; D might be TRBD1 (6 bases). Germline CDR1 reads LNHDA; CDR2 reads SQIVND (reference sequence). The CDR3 extends over 14 amino acids. Trimming stripped 2 bases from V and 2 bases from J, with 9 bases between.

The chain uses TRBV19 and TRBJ2-1; perhaps TRBD2 as D (6 bases). V lost 3 bases and J 6 bases, leaving 21 bases between the germline ends. This CDR3 spans 17 amino acids. Germline V CDR1 and CDR2: LNHDA, SQIVND (reference sequence). DNA of the CDR3: TGTGCCAGTAGTATTCATGGACGGGGGTCATTCGCCAATGAGCAGTTCTTC. Protein product: CASSIHGRGSFANEQFF.

The chain recombines TRBV7-3 with TRBJ2-1, with D perhaps TRBD2 (5 bases). The V gene's germline CDR1 is SGHTA and CDR2 FQGTGA. The CDR3 has 11 residues. V dropped 8 bases and J dropped 6 bases, with 8 bases sitting between them. CDR3 in DNA: TGTGCCAGCGGGAGAGGCAATGAGCAGTTCTTC. This translates into CASGRGNEQFF.

Relative to its sample, this clone is medium-sized. The chain carries TRBV5-4 and TRBJ1-6, with D unresolved. The length of the CDR3 is 13 residues. V shed 2 bases and J shed 8 bases, with 8 bases lying between them. Germline CDR1 reads SGHNT; CDR2 reads YYREEE (reference sequence). Here the CDR3 reads CASSFRRDSPLHF. CDR3 bases: TGTGCCAGCAGCTTTAGGAGGGATTCACCCCTCCACTTT.